A single sample is the source of the 9 T cell receptor beta chains below, sequenced in a study of cytomegalovirus exposure and HLA in healthy donors. PCR used 60 Vbeta primers and 13 Jbeta primers. This table comes from immunoSEQ multiplex PCR, and its TCRdb copy is limited to in-frame clones, with some not included. Of 80,000 to 100,000 clones detected, roughly 74% appear once; the ten largest clones hold roughly a sixth. The sample consisted of PBMCs. Receptors originate from a woman aged 18-35 years in good health and CMV-seropositive.

The rearrangement joins TRBV6-4 to TRBJ2-2, with D uncertain. Germline V gene data show CDR1 as MRHNA and CDR2 as SNTAGT. The V end was cut by 4 bases, the J end by 5 bases, with 14 bases between. This CDR3 region has 15 residues. The CDR3 protein is CASSANIDLTGELFF. Here the CDR3 DNA reads TGTGCCAGCAGTGCTAATATAGATCTGACCGGGGAGCTGTTTTTT.

This sequence joins TRBV5-4 and TRBJ2-3; TRBD2 aligns across 7 bases. Trimming cost V 0 bases and J 2 bases; bases outside gene matches: 3. There are 15 residues in the CDR3. Germline loops: CDR1 SGHNT, CDR2 YYREEE (reference sequence). As DNA, the CDR3 is TGTGCCAGCAGCTTGGGAGGGACTAACACAGATACGCAGTATTTT. It is translated as CASSLGGTNTDTQYF.

The chain carries TRBV2 and TRBJ2-7; weak D call: TRBD2 (7 bases). Germline-derived CDR1 and CDR2 are SNHLY and FYNNEI. With 5 bases removed from V and 7 bases from J, the gap between germline ends came to 21 bases. The CDR3 runs 15 residues. The CDR3 DNA follows: TGTGCCAGCAGTAGCACGGGGAAGGGAGGGGGGGAGCAGTACTTC. As protein: CASSSTGKGGGEQYF.

With respect to this clone: One end of the junction varies from germline; a read error may be responsible. The chain's CDR3 is CANSYSKSRGNTIYF. The CDR3 DNA sequence: TGTGCCAACAGTTACTCGAAATCTAGGGGAAACACCATATATTTT. The chain couples TRBV6-6 to TRBJ1-3; D remains unclear. The CDR3 runs 15 residues. Germline V lookup: CDR1 MNHNY, CDR2 SVGAGI (reference sequence).

The J gene is TRBJ2-2, the V gene TRBV11-1, with 7 bases that match TRBD2. The V gene's germline CDR1 is SGHAT and CDR2 FQDESV (reference sequence). The CDR3 has 15 amino acids. V was pared by 3 bases and J by 1 base, with 2 bases of the junction left unmatched. The CDR3 DNA reads TGTGCCAGCAGCTTTGGCGGGGGGAACACCGGGGAGCTGTTTTTT. This translates into CASSFGGGNTGELFF.

The chain employs TRBV14 and TRBJ1-2; 7 nucleotides line up with TRBD1. J gave up 8 bases and V 6 bases, and 12 bases lay outside the gene matches. The CDR3 covers 14 residues. The V gene's germline CDR1 is SGHDN and CDR2 FVKESK. CDR3 sequence: CASRPPGQVRGYTF. Written as DNA, the CDR3 is TGTGCCAGCAGACCACCCGGACAGGTTCGGGGCTACACCTTC. Full variable domain (rest looked up from reference TRBV14 and TRBJ1-2): EAGVTQFPSHSVIEKGQTVTLRCDPISGHDNLYWYRRVMGKEIKFLLHFVKESKQDESGMPNNRFLAERTGGTYSTLKVQPAELEDSGVYFCASRPPGQVRGYTFGSGTRLTVV.

The V call is TRBV27, the J call TRBJ2-7; 10 positions agree with TRBD2. With V trimmed by 1 base and J by 5 bases, 5 bases remained unmatched. Germline CDR1 is MNHEY and CDR2 is SMNVEV (reference sequence). The CDR3 consists of 15 residues. The CDR3 bases are TGTGCCAGCAGTTTATACCTAGCGGGAGCCCACGAGCAGTACTTC. As protein: CASSLYLAGAHEQYF.

In its sample, this clone was seen once. Other DNA sequences within the sample encode an identical CDR3. The chain has TRBV9 and TRBJ2-3; 13 nucleotides align to TRBD2. CDR3 length: 16 residues. CDR1 is SGDLS and CDR2 is YYNGEE in the germline V gene. With V trimmed by 4 bases and J by 2 bases, 4 bases remained unmatched. The CDR3 is CASSLGLAGATDTQYF. CDR3 coding DNA: TGTGCCAGCAGCCTCGGACTAGCGGGGGCCACAGATACGCAGTATTTT.

This chain joins TRBV4-3 and TRBJ2-5; 11 bases agree with TRBD2. CDR3 size: 16 residues. Germline CDR1 reads LGHNA; CDR2 reads YSLEER. Losses at the gene ends were 1 base for V and 1 base for J; bases not matched to a gene: 2. The CDR3 loop is CASSQALAGGQETQYF. In DNA, the CDR3 is TGCGCCAGCAGCCAAGCCCTAGCGGGAGGCCAAGAGACCCAGTACTTC.